Reported below is one TCR beta chain. This clonotype was detected only a few times. Its binding antigen is unknown. No much larger clone is present one base from it, and per-base qualities are unavailable. Including cysteine and phenylalanine, the CDR3 has 16 amino acids. CDR3 DNA only is kept here, 48 bases in frame from base 1. V is reduced by 6 bases and J by 0 bases, leaving a spacing of 14 bases between them. The library was generated by 5' RACE. The instrument was an Illumina HiSeq 2000. Template switching added a universal primer binding site, and the final cDNA carried a unique molecular identifier that allowed TCR cDNA molecules to be counted accurately. Specific primers in the conserved constant-segment region were used to synthesize first-strand cDNA for the TCR alpha and beta chains. Each cDNA library was double barcoded, with a SMART-Mk sample barcode plus Illumina barcodes, to control for contamination. TruSeq adapter sequences along with Illumina sample barcodes were introduced in two successive PCR steps. The Illumina HiSeq platform was used with custom primers to sequence TCR alpha and beta cDNA libraries. As for the original processing: Raw reads were processed with MiGEC to extract unique molecular identifiers, and MiXCR was used to determine CDR3 positions. For each individual, recombination models were inferred using an EM algorithm with the repgenHMM and IGoR tools. The analysis of shared clonotypes was done with the tcR package in R, with sharing normalized by the product of cloneset sizes. To study raw recombination free of thymic and clonal selection effects, out-of-frame nonproductive sequences were analyzed. TCRdb reprocessed the public reads (quality trimming at Q25 with fastp, clone calling with MiXCR) and kept in-frame beta chains. Records with the same CDR3 protein are collapsed into one entry carrying the most frequent genes and DNA. The V and J calls shown here were made by TCRdb, not taken from the authors' results. The sample table shows about 1.7 million distinct CDR3 sequences, and about 32% are seen once. About 0.25% of the sample is held by the ten biggest clonotypes.

These data are taken from a study of identical twins (dated by TCRdb to between 2015 and 2016). Looking at the study overall: To test whether fetal clonotypes persist, this study deep-sequenced TCR alpha and beta repertoires from monozygotic twins, from unrelated adults of various ages, and from cord blood. To rule out contamination, the twin experiments were replicated at different times with different library preparation protocols.

Paper-wide results and their limitations: Zero-insertion analyses could be partly confounded by invariant T cells such as MAIT and iNKT, although diverse VJ usage argued against such confounding for most clonotypes. Abundant cord blood beta clonotypes carried fewer insertions; young adult naive repertoires showed a weaker similar trend, while memory repertoires showed none. Compared with coincidental sharing between unrelated individuals, out-of-frame TCR alpha sequences shared between twins had an excess of sequences with low generation probability. A weaker excess of twin sharing was found in beta out-of-frame sequences because the signal-to-noise ratio was lowered by fewer shared sequences. In monozygotic twins, out-of-frame TCR alpha sharing was systematically underestimated by recombination models, although the models agreed with sharing between unrelated individuals. Because the same donors could not be followed over many years, the conclusions depended on cross-sectional statistical analysis.

Only healthy Caucasian donors were included. What was sequenced was cord blood. The receptor chain draws on TRBV12-3 or TRBV12-4 and TRBJ1-4, with TRBD1 perhaps the D gene, on 5 matching bases. This clonotype was obtained from a newborn girl in good health. The CDR3 in this case is CASRSTGGATNEKLFF. The base sequence is TGTGCCAGCAGATCAACAGGAGGCGCAACTAATGAAAAACTGTTTTTT.